These 27 T cell receptor beta chains were all obtained from the same sample, sequenced in a study of regulatory T cells in long-lasting Graves disease. Building the TCR beta libraries relied on iRepertoire HTBI primers, and CDR3 regions underwent Arm-PCR. TCRdb called the multiplex PCR reads again in MiXCR, with one record for every CDR3 protein. The sample consists of hundreds of thousands of distinct CDR3 sequences, less than 25% of them appearing once. Time point of the sample: persistent/refractory GD, antithyroid drugs over 5 years with positive TRAb. TCR sequences were obtained from RNA taken from PBMCs. The specimen was peripheral blood mononuclear cells (PBMCs), collected when the disease was refractory, from a patient treated with antithyroid drugs. The receptor set was obtained from a female donor with Graves disease.

The genes are TRBV15 and TRBJ1-5; D may be TRBD1 (5 bases). Germline V gene sequence: CDR1 LNHNV, CDR2 YYDKDF (reference sequence). This CDR3 is 15 amino acids long. The V and J ends lost 4 bases and 5 bases respectively, with 15 bases between them. The CDR3 DNA sequence: TGTGCCACCAGCACCTGGGGCGGGGCCGATCAGCCCCAGCATTTT. This gives the protein CATSTWGGADQPQHF.

This clonotype was seen many times. This rearrangement joins TRBV5-1 to TRBJ1-4, with D maybe TRBD1 (5 bases). Germline loops: CDR1 SGHRS, CDR2 YFSETQ. The CDR3 extends over 15 amino acids. V shed 4 bases and J shed 6 bases, with 16 bases lying between them. The CDR3 nucleotides read TGCGCCAGCAGCCCCGACAGTTGGGGCGATGAAAAACTGTTTTTT. This encodes CASSPDSWGDEKLFF.

This clonotype was counted a few times. The chain employs TRBV7-6 and TRBJ2-2; D unresolved. V was clipped by 6 bases and J by 7 bases, with 9 bases between them. Germline loops: CDR1 SGHVS, CDR2 FNYEAQ. CDR3 length: 12 amino acids. Here the CDR3 reads CASSDPRGELFF. CDR3 DNA sequence: TGTGCCAGCAGTGACCCTCGCGGGGAGCTGTTTTTT.

This clonotype was detected a few times. This chain connects TRBV9 to TRBJ2-7, with no clear D. The CDR3 runs to 13 residues. The germline gives CDR1 SGDLS, CDR2 YYNGEE. V was trimmed by 0 bases and J by 6 bases, leaving 10 bases between them. The CDR3 nucleotides are TGTGCCAGCAGCGTAGGGCCCATTGGCGAGCAGTACTTC. Residues: CASSVGPIGEQYF.

This clonotype came up many times. This CDR3 reads CASSLIGDSSPLHF. The CDR3 DNA follows: TGTGCCAGCAGTTTAATCGGGGATTCTTCACCCCTCCACTTT. The chain couples TRBV28 to TRBJ1-6; D gene unclear. Germline CDR1 is MDHEN and CDR2 is SYDVKM. With 2 bases removed from V and 9 bases from J, the gap between germline ends came to 11 bases. CDR3 length: 14 residues.

This clonotype has ten or more counts. The gene calls are TRBV7-2 and TRBJ2-7, with 9 bases aligning to TRBD2. J gave up 4 bases and V 6 bases, and 10 bases lay outside the gene matches. Germline loops: CDR1 SGHTA, CDR2 FQGNSA. The CDR3 spans 15 residues. Written as DNA, the CDR3 is TGTGCCAGCAGAAGTAGCGGGAGTTTGATGTACGAGCAGTACTTC. Amino acid sequence: CASRSSGSLMYEQYF.

The gene calls are TRBV30 and TRBJ2-7, with 9 positions matching TRBD1. Trimming at V came to 6 bases and at J to 1 base, leaving 7 bases not matched to a gene. Germline CDR1 GTSNPN, CDR2 SVGIG (reference sequence). The length of the CDR3 is 14 residues. CDR3 protein: CACSPGQGSYEQYF. CDR3 bases: TGTGCCTGCAGCCCGGGACAGGGTTCCTACGAGCAGTACTTC. Variable domain in full (rest from reference TRBV30 and TRBJ2-7): SQTIHQWPATLVQPVGSPLSLECTVEGTSNPNLYWYRQAAGRGLQLLFYSVGIGQISSEVPQNLSASRPQDRQFILSSKKLLLSDSGFYLCACSPGQGSYEQYFGPGTRLTVT.

V gene TRBV19 combines with J gene TRBJ2-7; TRBD1 matches 11 bases. The CDR3 contains 16 residues. Germline V gene sequence: CDR1 LNHDA, CDR2 SQIVND (reference sequence). The ends lost 3 bases at V and 3 bases at J; junction bases unmatched: 7. CDR3 DNA sequence: TGTGCCAGTAGTATTGGAGGACAGGGGGCTTTCTACGAGCAGTACTTC. It codes for CASSIGGQGAFYEQYF.

This clonotype was counted once. Since a much larger clone is just one base distant, this may be a read error. The V and J genes are TRBV6-1 and TRBJ1-5; D call uncertain. CDR1 is MNHNS and CDR2 is SASEGT in the germline V gene. The CDR3 is 14 amino acids. The CDR3 spells CASSEAGQHQPPHF. DNA of the CDR3: TGTGCCAGCAGTGAGGCTGGGCAGCATCAGCCCCCGCATTTT.

This clonotype was detected ten times or more. In nucleotides, the CDR3 is TGCAGCGTCTCCCCCGGGGGTGCTACTGAAGCTTTCTTT. It yields the protein CSVSPGGATEAFF. The chain carries TRBV29-1 and TRBJ1-1, with D perhaps TRBD1 (5 bases). The CDR3 spans 13 residues. The germline CDR1 and CDR2 sequences are SQVTM and ANQGSEA. Deletions cut 6 bases from V and 5 bases from J, with 16 bases between. Based on the CDR3 plus reference TRBV29-1 and TRBJ1-1, the full variable domain is SAVISQKPSRDICQRGTSLTIQCQVDSQVTMMFWYRQQPGQSLTLIATANQGSEATYESGFVIDKFPISRPNLTFSTLTVSNMSPEDSSIYLCSVSPGGATEAFFGQGTRLTVV.

This clonotype was detected many times. The genes are TRBV28 and TRBJ2-5, with 16 positions matching TRBD2. J was trimmed by 5 bases and V by 6 bases; bases with no gene match: 9. The CDR3 covers 17 residues. The germline V gene has CDR1 MDHEN and CDR2 SYDVKM. The CDR3 sequence: CASSTGTSGRADETQYF. The CDR3 nucleotides are TGTGCCAGCAGCACCGGGACTAGCGGGAGGGCCGACGAGACCCAGTACTTC.

This clonotype was observed a single time. The chain employs TRBV19 and TRBJ2-2, with 10 bases fitting TRBD1. This CDR3 contains 15 residues. CDR1 LNHDA and CDR2 SQIVND come from the germline V gene (reference sequence). With V trimmed by 7 bases and J by 7 bases, 9 bases remained unmatched. The CDR3 DNA follows: TGTGCCAGTACTTTGGGGACAGGGGAGAGCGGGGAGCTGTTTTTT. This gives the protein CASTLGTGESGELFF.

This clonotype was picked up a small number of times. The V gene is TRBV15, the J gene TRBJ2-2; either TRBD1 or TRBD2 may fit D (5 bases each). The CDR3 has 15 amino acids. Germline CDR1 LNHNV, CDR2 YYDKDF (reference sequence). V lost 8 bases, J lost 7 bases, and 20 bases lay in between. The DNA of the CDR3 is TGTGCCACCGGTGACAAGAGGGGTGCTGGCGGGGAGCTGTTTTTT. Translation: CATGDKRGAGGELFF.

This clonotype has ten or more counts. The chain joins TRBV7-9 to TRBJ1-4, with D possibly TRBD1 on 6 matching bases. The CDR3 has 15 residues. Trimming pared 2 bases from V and 7 bases from J, leaving 14 bases between. Germline CDR1 and CDR2: SEHNR and FQNEAQ (reference sequence). The CDR3 region is CASSLIGQGSEKLFF. In DNA form, the CDR3 reads TGTGCCAGCAGCTTAATAGGGCAGGGGTCTGAAAAACTGTTTTTT.

The chain recombines TRBV20-1 with TRBJ2-7, with D possibly called TRBD1 or TRBD2 (5 bases each). This CDR3 has 14 residues. The germline V gene has CDR1 DFQATT and CDR2 SNEGSKA (reference sequence). V dropped 1 base and J dropped 4 bases, with 14 bases sitting between them. In DNA, the CDR3 is TGCAGTGCTAGAGGGGACCTGGCGACGTACGAGCAGTACTTC. It translates to CSARGDLATYEQYF.

The genes are TRBV20-1 and TRBJ1-2; D possibly corresponds to TRBD1 (5 bases). Looked up from germline, CDR1 is DFQATT and CDR2 is SNEGSKA (reference sequence). V was shortened by 7 bases and J by 10 bases, with 19 bases between the two germline ends. The length of the CDR3 is 12 residues. The CDR3 region has the DNA TGCAGTGGGGTTGGGCCCCAGGGACTCTACACCTTC. Its protein is CSGVGPQGLYTF.

This clonotype was detected ten times or more. The gene calls are TRBV6-1 and TRBJ2-2, with D possibly being TRBD2 (5 bases). The V gene lost 4 bases and the J gene lost 6 bases, with 12 bases spanning the gap. The CDR3 length is 14 residues. Germline V gene data show CDR1 as MNHNS and CDR2 as SASEGT. The CDR3 spells CASSVNSGAGELFF. The CDR3 bases are TGTGCCAGCAGTGTTAACTCCGGGGCCGGGGAGCTGTTTTTT.

CDR3 amino acids: CASSPGTGTSYEQYF. The CDR3 DNA follows: TGTGCCAGCTCGCCCGGGACAGGCACATCCTACGAGCAGTACTTC. V usage is TRBV18 and J usage is TRBJ2-7; TRBD1 aligns across 8 bases. V gave up 6 bases and J gave up 1 base; unmatched junction bases: 8. Germline V gene data show CDR1 as KGHSH and CDR2 as LQKENI. This CDR3 has 15 residues.

The V gene is TRBV20-1, the J gene TRBJ1-2; TRBD1 matches 7 bases. Trimming cost V 6 bases and J 4 bases; bases outside gene matches: 8. The CDR3 extends over 13 amino acids. Germline lookup yields CDR1 DFQATT and CDR2 SNEGSKA (reference sequence). The CDR3 reads CSAIDRDGYGYTF. CDR3 in DNA: TGCAGTGCCATCGACAGGGACGGCTATGGCTACACCTTC.

This clonotype was detected only a few times. The chain joins TRBV7-9 to TRBJ1-1; 8 positions agree with TRBD1. Germline loops: CDR1 SEHNR, CDR2 FQNEAQ (reference sequence). The J segment lost 5 bases and the V segment lost 2 bases, leaving 13 bases of the junction unmatched. The CDR3 is 17 amino acids. DNA of the CDR3: TGTGCCAGCAGCTTAAATCTCGTTTCGGACAGGGAAACTGAAGCTTTCTTT. Amino acids: CASSLNLVSDRETEAFF.

The chain couples TRBV15 to TRBJ2-4; TRBD1 agrees at 12 bases. V lost 6 bases and J lost 1; bases outside the gene matches: 10. The CDR3 is made up of 18 amino acids. Germline V lookup: CDR1 LNHNV, CDR2 YYDKDF (reference sequence). The CDR3 here is CATSFPGTGGLAKNIQYF. CDR3 nucleotides: TGTGCCACCAGTTTTCCCGGGACAGGGGGCCTGGCCAAAAACATTCAGTACTTC.

This clonotype appeared many times. The rearrangement joins TRBV11-2 to TRBJ2-5, with 9 nucleotides matching TRBD1. This CDR3 comprises 15 residues. The V gene's germline CDR1 is SGHAT and CDR2 FQNNGV. Trimming cost V 6 bases and J 5 bases; bases outside gene matches: 10. In DNA, the CDR3 is TGTGCCAGCAGACCTCCGGGACAGGGAAGGGAGACCCAGTACTTC. This encodes CASRPPGQGRETQYF.

With respect to this clonotype: The junction departs from the called germline gene at one end, perhaps through a read error. The chain links TRBV20-1 to TRBJ1-1; the D gene is possibly TRBD1 (6 bases). The CDR3 length is 15 residues. The germline CDR1 and CDR2 sequences are DFQATT and SNEGSKA (reference sequence). The DNA of the CDR3 is TGCAGTGCACTGCAACCAGGGGCGGGGAACACTGAAGCTTCCTTT. It encodes CSALQPGAGNTEASF.

This chain connects TRBV6-1 to TRBJ1-1; D not certain. V lost 8 bases, J lost 5 bases, and 24 bases lay in between. Per germline, CDR1 MNHNS and CDR2 SASEGT. This CDR3 comprises 16 residues. The CDR3 DNA sequence: TGTGCCAGCTCACCTTCCGGGGTCTCCTCGACGACTGAAGCTTTCTTT. It codes for CASSPSGVSSTTEAFF.

This clonotype was seen at least ten times. The V gene is TRBV12-5, the J gene TRBJ1-5; 8 bases are shared with TRBD1. Unmatched junction bases numbered 1, after V lost 3 bases and J lost 0 bases. The CDR3 sequence is 15 residues long. Germline V gives CDR1 LGHNT, CDR2 FRNRAP. The CDR3 loop reads CASGFGTGSNQPQHF. Here the CDR3 DNA reads TGTGCTAGTGGTTTCGGGACAGGTAGCAATCAGCCCCAGCATTTT. Supplemented by reference TRBV12-5 and TRBJ1-5, the full variable domain reads DARVTQTPRHKVTEMGQEVTMRCQPILGHNTVFWYRQTMMQGLELLAYFRNRAPLDDSGMPKDRFSAEMPDATLATLKIQPSEPRDSAVYFCASGFGTGSNQPQHFGDGTRLSIL.

This clonotype was counted only a few times. The rearrangement links TRBV20-1 to TRBJ2-3; D gene ambiguous. Germline-derived CDR1 and CDR2 are DFQATT and SNEGSKA (reference sequence). The CDR3 consists of 14 residues. Trimming left V 3 bases short and J 3 bases short, with 13 bases between. The CDR3 DNA reads TGCAGTGCTAGGGACCCCGTTAAAACAGATACGCAGTATTTT. Protein product: CSARDPVKTDTQYF.

This clonotype was found a few times. This chain joins TRBV5-1 and TRBJ2-5; D is unresolved. Germline V CDR1 and CDR2: SGHRS, YFSETQ. The CDR3 length is 15 residues. Deletions cut 4 bases from V and 7 bases from J, with 20 bases between. CDR3 loop: CASSMRPGPDGTQYF. The CDR3 nucleotides are TGCGCCAGCAGCATGAGACCCGGGCCCGACGGGACCCAGTACTTC.